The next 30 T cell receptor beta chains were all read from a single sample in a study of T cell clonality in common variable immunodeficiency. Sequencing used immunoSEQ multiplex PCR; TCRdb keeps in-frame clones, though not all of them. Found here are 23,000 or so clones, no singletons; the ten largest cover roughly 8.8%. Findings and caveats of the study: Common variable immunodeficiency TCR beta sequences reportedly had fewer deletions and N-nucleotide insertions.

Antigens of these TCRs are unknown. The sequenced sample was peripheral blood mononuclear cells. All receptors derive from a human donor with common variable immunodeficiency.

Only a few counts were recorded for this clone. The CDR3 reads CASSRTVSTEAFF. CDR3 DNA (partial): TGTGCCAGTAGTAGGACAGTAAGCACTGAA. The chain carries TRBV19 and TRBJ1-1, with D perhaps TRBD1 (6 bases). The read falls 3 residues short of the CDR3 end, and the missing part is taken from the germline J gene. This CDR3 contains 13 residues. Deletions cut 4 bases from V and 4 bases from J, with 10 bases between. Germline V gives CDR1 LNHDA, CDR2 SQIVND (reference sequence).

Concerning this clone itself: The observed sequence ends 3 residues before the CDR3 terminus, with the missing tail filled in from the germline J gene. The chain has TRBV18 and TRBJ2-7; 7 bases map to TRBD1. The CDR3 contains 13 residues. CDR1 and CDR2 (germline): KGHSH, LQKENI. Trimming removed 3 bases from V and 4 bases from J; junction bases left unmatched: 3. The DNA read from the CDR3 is TGTGCCAGCTCACCGGACAGGAGGTACGAG. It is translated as CASSPDRRYE. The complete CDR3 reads CASSPDRRYEQYF.

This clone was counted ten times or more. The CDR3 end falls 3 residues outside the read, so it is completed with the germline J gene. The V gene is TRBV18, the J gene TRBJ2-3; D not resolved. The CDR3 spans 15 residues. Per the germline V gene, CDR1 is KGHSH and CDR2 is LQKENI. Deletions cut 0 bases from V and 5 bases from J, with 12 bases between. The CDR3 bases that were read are TGTGCCAGCTCACCACCGCCTCCCCTAGGAGATACG. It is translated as CASSPPPPLGDT. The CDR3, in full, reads CASSPPPPLGDTQYF.

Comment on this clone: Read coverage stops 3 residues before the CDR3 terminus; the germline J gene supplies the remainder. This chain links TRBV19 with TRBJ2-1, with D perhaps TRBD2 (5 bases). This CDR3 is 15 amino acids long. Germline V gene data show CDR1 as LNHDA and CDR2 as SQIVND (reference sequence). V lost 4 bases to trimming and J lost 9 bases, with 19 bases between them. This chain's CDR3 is CASSKRGDRLSEQFF. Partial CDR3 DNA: TGTGCCAGTAGTAAACGAGGAGACCGACTAAGTGAG.

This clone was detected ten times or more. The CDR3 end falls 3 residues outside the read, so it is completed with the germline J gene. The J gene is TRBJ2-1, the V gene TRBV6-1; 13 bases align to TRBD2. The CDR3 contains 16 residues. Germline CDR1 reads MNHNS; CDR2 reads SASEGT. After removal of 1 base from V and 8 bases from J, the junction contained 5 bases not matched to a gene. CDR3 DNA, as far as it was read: TGTGCCAGCAGTGAAGGGGGACTAGCGGGAATAGATGAG. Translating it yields CASSEGGLAGIDE. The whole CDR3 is CASSEGGLAGIDEQFF.

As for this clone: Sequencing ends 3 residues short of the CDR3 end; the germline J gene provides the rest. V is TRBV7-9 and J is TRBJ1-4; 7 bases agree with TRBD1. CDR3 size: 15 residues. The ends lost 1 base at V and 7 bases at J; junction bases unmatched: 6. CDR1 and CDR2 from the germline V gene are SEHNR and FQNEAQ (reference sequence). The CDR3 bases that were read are TGTGCCAGCAGCTTAGACAGGGGATTTCGTGAAAAA. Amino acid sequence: CASSLDRGFREK. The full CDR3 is CASSLDRGFREKLFF.

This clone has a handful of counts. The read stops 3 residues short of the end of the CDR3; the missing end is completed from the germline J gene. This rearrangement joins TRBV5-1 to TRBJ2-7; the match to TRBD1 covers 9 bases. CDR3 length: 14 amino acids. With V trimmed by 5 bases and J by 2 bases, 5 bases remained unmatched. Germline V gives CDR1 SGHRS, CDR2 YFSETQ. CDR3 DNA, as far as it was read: TGCGCCAGCAGGGGACAGGGCGGGCCCTACGAG. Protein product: CASRGQGGPYE. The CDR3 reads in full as CASRGQGGPYEQYF.

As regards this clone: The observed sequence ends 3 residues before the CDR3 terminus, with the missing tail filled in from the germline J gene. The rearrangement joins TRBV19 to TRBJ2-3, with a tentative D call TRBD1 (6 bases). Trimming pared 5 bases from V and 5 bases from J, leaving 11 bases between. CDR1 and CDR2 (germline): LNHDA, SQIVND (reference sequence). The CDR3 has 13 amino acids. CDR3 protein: CASSVNREDTQYF. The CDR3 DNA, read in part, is TGTGCCAGTAGTGTAAACAGGGAAGATACG. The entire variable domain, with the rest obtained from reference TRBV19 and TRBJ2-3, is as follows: DGGITQSPKYLFRKEGQNVTLSCEQNLNHDAMYWYRQDPGQGLRLIYYSQIVNDFQKGDIAEGYSVSREKKESFPLTVTSAQKNPTAFYLCASSVNREDTQYFGPGTRLTVL.

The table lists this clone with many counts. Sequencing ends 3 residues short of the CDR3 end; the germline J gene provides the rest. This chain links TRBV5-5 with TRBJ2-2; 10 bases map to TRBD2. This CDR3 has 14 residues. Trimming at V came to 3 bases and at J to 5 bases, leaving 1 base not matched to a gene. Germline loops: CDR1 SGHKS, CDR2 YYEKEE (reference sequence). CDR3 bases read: TGTGCCAGCAGCTCGACTAGCGGGACCGGGGAG. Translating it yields CASSSTSGTGE. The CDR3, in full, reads CASSSTSGTGELFF.

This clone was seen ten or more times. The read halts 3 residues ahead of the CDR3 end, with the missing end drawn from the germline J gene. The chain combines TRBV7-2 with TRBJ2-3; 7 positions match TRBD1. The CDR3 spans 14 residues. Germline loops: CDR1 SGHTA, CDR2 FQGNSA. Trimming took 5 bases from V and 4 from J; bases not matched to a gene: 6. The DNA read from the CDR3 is TGTGCCAGCAGCGTAGACAGGGTTGCAGATACG. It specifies CASSVDRVADT. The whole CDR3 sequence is CASSVDRVADTQYF.

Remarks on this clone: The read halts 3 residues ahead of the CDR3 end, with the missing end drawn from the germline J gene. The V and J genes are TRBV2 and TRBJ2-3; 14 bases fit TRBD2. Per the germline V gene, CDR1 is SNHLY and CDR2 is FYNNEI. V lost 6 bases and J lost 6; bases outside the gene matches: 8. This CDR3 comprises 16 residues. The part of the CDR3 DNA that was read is TGTGCCAGCAGGAACCCGGGACTAGCGGGGGTGGATACG. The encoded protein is CASRNPGLAGVDT. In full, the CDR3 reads CASRNPGLAGVDTQYF.

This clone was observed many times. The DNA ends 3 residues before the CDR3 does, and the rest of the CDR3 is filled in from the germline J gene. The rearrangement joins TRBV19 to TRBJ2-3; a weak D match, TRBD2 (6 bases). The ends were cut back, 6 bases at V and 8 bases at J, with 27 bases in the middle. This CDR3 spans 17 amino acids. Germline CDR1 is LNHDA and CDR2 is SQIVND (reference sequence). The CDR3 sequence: CASSPGLGDSPLGTQYF. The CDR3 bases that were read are TGTGCCAGTAGCCCGGGGTTGGGGGACTCACCACTAGGTACG.

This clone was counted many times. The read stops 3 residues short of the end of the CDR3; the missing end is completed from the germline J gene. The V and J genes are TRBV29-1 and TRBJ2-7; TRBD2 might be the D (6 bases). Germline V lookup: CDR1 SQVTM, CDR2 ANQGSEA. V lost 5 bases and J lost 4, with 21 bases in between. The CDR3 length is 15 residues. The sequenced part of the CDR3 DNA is TGCAGCGTTACCCCCTCGCGGGGCCTTATATACGAG. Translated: CSVTPSRGLIYE. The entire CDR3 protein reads CSVTPSRGLIYEQYF.

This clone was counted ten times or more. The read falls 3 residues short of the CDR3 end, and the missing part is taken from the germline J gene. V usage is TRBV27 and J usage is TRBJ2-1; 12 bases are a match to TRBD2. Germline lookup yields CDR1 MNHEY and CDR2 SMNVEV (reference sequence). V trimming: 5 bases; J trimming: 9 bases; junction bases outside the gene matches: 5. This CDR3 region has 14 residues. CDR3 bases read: TGTGCCAGCAGTCGGACTAGCGGGGTTCGTGAG. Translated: CASSRTSGVRE. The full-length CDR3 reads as CASSRTSGVREQFF.

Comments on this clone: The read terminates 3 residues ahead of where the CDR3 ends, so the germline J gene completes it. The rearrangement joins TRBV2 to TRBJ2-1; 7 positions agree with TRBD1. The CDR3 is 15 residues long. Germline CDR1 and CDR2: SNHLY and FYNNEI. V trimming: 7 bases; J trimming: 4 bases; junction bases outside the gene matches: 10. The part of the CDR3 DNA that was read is TGTGCCAGCAATAAGGACAGGACCGAATACAATGAG. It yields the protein CASNKDRTEYNE. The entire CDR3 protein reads CASNKDRTEYNEQFF.

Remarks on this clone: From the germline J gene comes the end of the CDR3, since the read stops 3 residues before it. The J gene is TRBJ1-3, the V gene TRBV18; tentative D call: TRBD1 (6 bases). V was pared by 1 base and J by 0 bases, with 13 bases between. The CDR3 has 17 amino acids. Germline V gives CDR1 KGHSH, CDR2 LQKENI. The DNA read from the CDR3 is TGTGCCAGCTCACCACGGGACACGGGTTCCTCTGGAAACACC. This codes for CASSPRDTGSSGNT. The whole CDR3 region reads CASSPRDTGSSGNTIYF. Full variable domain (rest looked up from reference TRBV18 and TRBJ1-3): NAGVMQNPRHLVRRRGQEARLRCSPMKGHSHVYWYRQLPEEGLKFMVYLQKENIIDESGMPKERFSAEFPKEGPSILRIQQVVRGDSAAYFCASSPRDTGSSGNTIYFGEGSWLTVV.

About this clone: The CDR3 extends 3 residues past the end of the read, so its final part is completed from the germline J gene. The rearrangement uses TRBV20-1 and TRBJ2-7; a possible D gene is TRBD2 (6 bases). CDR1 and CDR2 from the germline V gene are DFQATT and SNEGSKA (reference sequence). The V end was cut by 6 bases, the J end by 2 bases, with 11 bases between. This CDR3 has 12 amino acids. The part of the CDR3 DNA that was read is TGCAGTGCCCTACTAGCTCCCTACGAG. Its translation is CSALLAPYE. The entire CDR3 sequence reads CSALLAPYEQYF.

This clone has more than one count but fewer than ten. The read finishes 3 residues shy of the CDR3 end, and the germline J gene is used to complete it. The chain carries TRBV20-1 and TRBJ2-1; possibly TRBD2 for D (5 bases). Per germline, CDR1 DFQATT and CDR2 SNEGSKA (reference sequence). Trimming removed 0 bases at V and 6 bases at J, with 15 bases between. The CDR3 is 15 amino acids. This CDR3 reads CSARDLGLRGNEQFF. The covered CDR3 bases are TGCAGTGCTAGAGATCTGGGCCTTCGGGGCAATGAG.

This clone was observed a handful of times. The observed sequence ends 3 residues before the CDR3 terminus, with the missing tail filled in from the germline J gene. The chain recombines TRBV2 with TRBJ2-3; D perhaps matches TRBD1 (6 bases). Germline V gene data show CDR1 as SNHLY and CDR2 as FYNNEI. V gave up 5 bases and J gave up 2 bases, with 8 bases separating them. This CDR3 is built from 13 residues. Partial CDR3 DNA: TGTGCCAGCAGTTACAGGGTCACAGATACG. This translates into CASSYRVTDT. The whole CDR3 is CASSYRVTDTQYF. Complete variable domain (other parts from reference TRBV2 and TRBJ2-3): EPEVTQTPSHQVTQMGQEVILRCVPISNHLYFYWYRQILGQKVEFLVSFYNNEISEKSEIFDDQFSVERPDGSNFTLKIRSTKLEDSAMYFCASSYRVTDTQYFGPGTRLTVL.

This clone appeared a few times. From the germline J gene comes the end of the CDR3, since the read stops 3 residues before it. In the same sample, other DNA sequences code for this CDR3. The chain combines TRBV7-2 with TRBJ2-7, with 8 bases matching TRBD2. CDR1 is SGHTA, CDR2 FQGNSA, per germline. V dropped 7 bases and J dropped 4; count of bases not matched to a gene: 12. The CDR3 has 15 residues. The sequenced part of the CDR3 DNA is TGTGCCAGCATCCCCGGGGGACTAGTTTCTTACGAG. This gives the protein CASIPGGLVSYE. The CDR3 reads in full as CASIPGGLVSYEQYF.

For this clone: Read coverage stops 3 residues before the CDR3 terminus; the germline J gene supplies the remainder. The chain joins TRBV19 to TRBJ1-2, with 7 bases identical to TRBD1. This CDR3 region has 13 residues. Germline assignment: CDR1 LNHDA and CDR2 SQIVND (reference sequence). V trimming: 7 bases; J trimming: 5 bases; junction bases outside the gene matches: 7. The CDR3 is CASTPDRTYGYTF. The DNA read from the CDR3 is TGTGCCAGTACCCCGGACAGGACTTATGGC.

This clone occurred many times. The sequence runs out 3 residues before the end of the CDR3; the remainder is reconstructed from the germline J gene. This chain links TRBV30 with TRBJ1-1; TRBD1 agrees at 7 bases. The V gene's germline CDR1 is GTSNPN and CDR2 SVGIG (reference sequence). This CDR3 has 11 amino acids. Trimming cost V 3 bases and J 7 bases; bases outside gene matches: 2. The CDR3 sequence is CAWSRQGEAFF. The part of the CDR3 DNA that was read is TGTGCCTGGAGCCGACAGGGTGAA. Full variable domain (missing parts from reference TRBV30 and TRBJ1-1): SQTIHQWPATLVQPVGSPLSLECTVEGTSNPNLYWYRQAAGRGLQLLFYSVGIGQISSEVPQNLSASRPQDRQFILSSKKLLLSDSGFYLCAWSRQGEAFFGQGTRLTVV.

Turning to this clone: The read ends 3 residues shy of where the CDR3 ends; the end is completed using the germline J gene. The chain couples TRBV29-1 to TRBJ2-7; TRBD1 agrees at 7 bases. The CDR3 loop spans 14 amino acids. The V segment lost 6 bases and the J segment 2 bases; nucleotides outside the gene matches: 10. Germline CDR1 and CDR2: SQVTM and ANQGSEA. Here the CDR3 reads CSVTTGSRAYEQYF. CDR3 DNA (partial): TGCAGCGTGACGACAGGGTCGAGGGCCTACGAG.

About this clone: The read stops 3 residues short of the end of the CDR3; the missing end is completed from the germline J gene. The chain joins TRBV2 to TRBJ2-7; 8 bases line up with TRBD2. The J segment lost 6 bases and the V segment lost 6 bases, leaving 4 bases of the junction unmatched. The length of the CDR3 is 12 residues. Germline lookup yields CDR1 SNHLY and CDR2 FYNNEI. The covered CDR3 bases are TGTGCCAGCAGGCTAGCGGGTGGCGAG. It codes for CASRLAGGE. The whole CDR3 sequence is CASRLAGGEQYF. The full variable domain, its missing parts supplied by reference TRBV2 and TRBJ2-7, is EPEVTQTPSHQVTQMGQEVILRCVPISNHLYFYWYRQILGQKVEFLVSFYNNEISEKSEIFDDQFSVERPDGSNFTLKIRSTKLEDSAMYFCASRLAGGEQYFGPGTRLTVT.

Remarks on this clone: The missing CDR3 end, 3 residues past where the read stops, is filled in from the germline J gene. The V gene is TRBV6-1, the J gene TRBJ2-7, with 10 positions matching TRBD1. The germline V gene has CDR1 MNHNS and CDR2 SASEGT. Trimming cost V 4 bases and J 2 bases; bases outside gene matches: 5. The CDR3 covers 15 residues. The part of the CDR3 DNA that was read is TGTGCCAGCAGTGCCGGGACAGGGGTCCCCTACGAG. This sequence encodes CASSAGTGVPYE. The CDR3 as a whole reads CASSAGTGVPYEQYF.

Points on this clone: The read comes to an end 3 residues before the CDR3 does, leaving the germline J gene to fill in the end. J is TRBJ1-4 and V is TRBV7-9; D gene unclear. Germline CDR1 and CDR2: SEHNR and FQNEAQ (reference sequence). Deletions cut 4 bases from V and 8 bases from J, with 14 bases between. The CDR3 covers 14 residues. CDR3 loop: CASSSTSVKEKLFF. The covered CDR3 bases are TGTGCCAGCAGCTCCACCTCGGTTAAGGAAAAA.

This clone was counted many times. CDR3 protein: CASRRDSNTGELFF. The CDR3 bases that were read are TGTGCCAGCAGACGGGACAGCAACACCGGGGAG. The V and J genes are TRBV5-5 and TRBJ2-2, with TRBD1 identical over 7 bases. The sequence runs out 3 residues before the end of the CDR3; the remainder is reconstructed from the germline J gene. Per the germline V gene, CDR1 is SGHKS and CDR2 is YYEKEE (reference sequence). Losses at the gene ends were 5 bases for V and 2 bases for J; bases not matched to a gene: 3. This CDR3 region has 14 residues.

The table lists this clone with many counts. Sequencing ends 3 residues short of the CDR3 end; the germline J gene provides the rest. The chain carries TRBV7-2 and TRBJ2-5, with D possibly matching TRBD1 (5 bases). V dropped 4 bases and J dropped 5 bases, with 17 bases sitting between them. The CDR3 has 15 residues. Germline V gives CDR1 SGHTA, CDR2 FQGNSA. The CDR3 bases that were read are TGTGCCAGCAGCTCACAACAGGACAAGTGGGAGACC. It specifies CASSSQQDKWET. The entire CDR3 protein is CASSSQQDKWETQYF.

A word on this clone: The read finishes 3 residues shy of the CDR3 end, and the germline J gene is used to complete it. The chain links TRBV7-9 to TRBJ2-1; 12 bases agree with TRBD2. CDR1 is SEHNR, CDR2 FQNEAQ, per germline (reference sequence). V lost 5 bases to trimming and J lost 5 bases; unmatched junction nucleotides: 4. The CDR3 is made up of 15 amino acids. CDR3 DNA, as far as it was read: TGTGCCAGCAGCGTGTGGACTAGCGGGGACAATGAG. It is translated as CASSVWTSGDNE. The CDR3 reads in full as CASSVWTSGDNEQFF.

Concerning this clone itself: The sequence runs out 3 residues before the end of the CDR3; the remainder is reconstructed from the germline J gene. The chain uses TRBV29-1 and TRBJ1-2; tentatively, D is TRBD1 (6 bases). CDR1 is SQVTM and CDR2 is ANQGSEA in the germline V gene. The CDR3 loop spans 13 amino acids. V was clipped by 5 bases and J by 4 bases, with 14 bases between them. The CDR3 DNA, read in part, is TGCAGCGTTCGAGGGGGGGAAATCTATGGC. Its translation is CSVRGGEIYG. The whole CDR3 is CSVRGGEIYGYTF.